Presented here are 9 T cell receptor beta chains from one specimen sequenced in a study of blood T cell repertoires in COVID-19. Data came from immunoSEQ multiplex PCR; TCRdb stores just in-frame clones and leaves some out. The table records 140,000 to 150,000 clones, 85% to 90% of them present only once. Sequencing used peripheral blood. The receptors stem from a woman aged 60-75 years with active COVID-19.

This clone was found a few times. This chain links TRBV7-8 with TRBJ1-1; 7 positions agree with TRBD1. The V gene's germline CDR1 is SGHVS and CDR2 FQNEAQ. CDR3 length: 13 amino acids. Germline trimming cut 1 base from V and 7 bases from J; bases unmatched to any gene: 3. CDR3 sequence: CASSLDRGIEAFF. The CDR3 DNA reads TGTGCCAGCAGCTTAGACAGGGGCATTGAAGCTTTCTTT.

This chain connects TRBV18 to TRBJ2-7, with D possibly being TRBD2 (5 bases). This CDR3 is built from 13 residues. Trimming cost V 0 bases and J 4 bases, with 7 bases left between them. Germline assignment: CDR1 KGHSH and CDR2 LQKENI. This CDR3 is CASSPPSGYEQYF. CDR3 in DNA: TGTGCCAGCTCACCACCCTCGGGGTACGAGCAGTACTTC.

The rearrangement uses TRBV6-5 and TRBJ2-6; weak D call: TRBD2 (6 bases). Trimming shortened V by 6 bases and J by 2 bases, and 11 bases separated the two germline ends. The germline V gene has CDR1 MNHEY and CDR2 SVGAGI. The CDR3 covers 15 residues. CDR3 coding DNA: TGTGCCAGCAGAACGACTAGTACTGGGGCCAACGTCCTGACTTTC. Protein sequence: CASRTTSTGANVLTF.

V is TRBV3-1 (or the pseudogene TRBV3-2) and J is TRBJ2-6; no clear D gene. The V gene's germline CDR1 is LGHDT and CDR2 YNNKEL (reference sequence). This CDR3 contains 17 residues. The ends were cut back, 0 bases at V and 1 base at J, with 10 bases in the middle. CDR3 in amino acids: CASSQDSRRSGANVLTF. The CDR3 DNA sequence: TGTGCCAGCAGCCAAGATTCCCGCAGGTCTGGGGCCAACGTCCTGACTTTC.

This chain connects TRBV5-1 to TRBJ2-5; 13 bases map to TRBD2. The CDR3 is 16 amino acids. The J segment lost 5 bases and the V segment lost 4 bases, leaving 8 bases of the junction unmatched. Germline assignment: CDR1 SGHRS and CDR2 YFSETQ. CDR3 in amino acids: CASSTTSGRAGETQYF. The CDR3 coding sequence is TGCGCCAGCAGCACCACTAGCGGGAGGGCCGGTGAGACCCAGTACTTC.

CDR3 region: CASSPMDRDEQFF. CDR3 sequence (DNA): TGTGCCAGCAGTCCTATGGACAGGGATGAGCAGTTCTTC. The gene calls are TRBV27 and TRBJ2-1; 8 bases match TRBD1. The V and J ends lost 5 bases and 8 bases, in that order; junction bases with no gene match: 5. This CDR3 contains 13 residues. Per the germline V gene, CDR1 is MNHEY and CDR2 is SMNVEV (reference sequence).

V and J are TRBV20-1 and TRBJ1-5; D unresolved. Germline CDR1 is DFQATT and CDR2 is SNEGSKA (reference sequence). V lost 3 bases to trimming and J lost 1 base, with 4 bases between them. The CDR3 is 12 amino acids. The CDR3 DNA sequence: TGCAGTGCTAGTATAAGCAATCAGCCCCAGCATTTT. It encodes CSASISNQPQHF.

The chain has TRBV28 and TRBJ1-2, with TRBD1 as a possible D gene (5 bases). The CDR3 runs to 13 residues. CDR1 is MDHEN, CDR2 SYDVKM, per germline. V was trimmed by 5 bases and J by 4 bases, leaving 11 bases between them. The CDR3, as DNA: TGTGCCAGCAGTGGGGGGGTTACCTATGGCTACACCTTC. Translated, it gives CASSGGVTYGYTF.

The chain couples TRBV18 to TRBJ2-1; no clear D gene. The CDR3 is 14 amino acids. Trimming left V 3 bases short and J 4 bases short, with 10 bases between. Germline V CDR1 and CDR2: KGHSH, LQKENI. The CDR3: CASSPALVYNEQFF. The CDR3 DNA follows: TGTGCCAGCTCACCCGCGCTCGTTTACAATGAGCAGTTCTTC. The whole variable domain, filled in from reference TRBV18 and TRBJ2-1, reads NAGVMQNPRHLVRRRGQEARLRCSPMKGHSHVYWYRQLPEEGLKFMVYLQKENIIDESGMPKERFSAEFPKEGPSILRIQQVVRGDSAAYFCASSPALVYNEQFFGPGTRLTVL.